This TCR beta chain was captured by sequencing in a study of long-term antiretroviral therapy in people with HIV. Study-level background: The 2015 immediate-ART recommendation came about a decade after the earliest samples.

J gave up 3 bases and V 3 bases, and 8 bases lay outside the gene matches. The CDR3 has 16 amino acids. Germline V CDR1 and CDR2: SGHRS, YFSETQ. Findings of the study overall: Samples were collected from the mid-2000s to the late 2010s under possibly less effective ART regimens. Post-ART, diversity grew, though it stayed under transplant donor control levels. Clones that had undergone expansion before ART dominated the repertoire at all time points.

Version v3.0 of the immunoSEQ assay was performed at survey level. Assay used: immunoSEQ multiplex PCR; TCRdb lists only in-frame clones, some missing. This table has roughly 16,000 clones, 70% to 90% appearing once. Worth noting for this clone: Its antigen is undetermined.

The sequence was obtained from a woman between 40 and 55 years old with HIV. This sequence joins TRBV5-1 and TRBJ1-3; 8 bases line up with TRBD1. The sequences come from unsorted PBMCs, collected 0.5 years after starting antiretroviral therapy. The CDR3 here is CASSSTTGASGNTIYF. The CDR3 DNA follows: TGCGCCAGCAGCTCCACGACAGGGGCTAGTGGAAACACCATATATTTT.